The source of this T cell receptor (beta chain) is a study of blood T cell repertoires in COVID-19. Turning to the study itself: Specimens from acute and convalescent COVID-19 originated in the United States, Italy and Spain. T cells, B-cell-depleted T cells, or PBMCs provided the cDNA or gDNA that served as material.

Original data processing: Amplification of reference gene primers was used by the study to estimate nucleated cell counts. Here immunoSEQ multiplex PCR was the method, and the copy in TCRdb shows in-frame clones only, minus some. The D gene and trimming were derived from the DNA, and the V and J assignments and clone size from that table. The repertoire holds 200,000 to 250,000 clones, with around 80% as singletons. V dropped 0 bases and J dropped 8 bases, with 17 bases sitting between them. In germline, CDR1 is LGHDT, CDR2 YNNKEL (reference sequence). This CDR3 is 16 amino acids long. The chain recombines TRBV3-1 (or the pseudogene TRBV3-2) with TRBJ1-3, with unresolved D. The sequence derives from an elderly woman with acute or convalescent COVID-19. Sequencing was performed on peripheral blood. The CDR3 region is CASSQDLGSETHTIYF. CDR3 in DNA: TGTGCCAGCAGCCAAGATCTGGGGAGTGAGACGCACACCATATATTTT.